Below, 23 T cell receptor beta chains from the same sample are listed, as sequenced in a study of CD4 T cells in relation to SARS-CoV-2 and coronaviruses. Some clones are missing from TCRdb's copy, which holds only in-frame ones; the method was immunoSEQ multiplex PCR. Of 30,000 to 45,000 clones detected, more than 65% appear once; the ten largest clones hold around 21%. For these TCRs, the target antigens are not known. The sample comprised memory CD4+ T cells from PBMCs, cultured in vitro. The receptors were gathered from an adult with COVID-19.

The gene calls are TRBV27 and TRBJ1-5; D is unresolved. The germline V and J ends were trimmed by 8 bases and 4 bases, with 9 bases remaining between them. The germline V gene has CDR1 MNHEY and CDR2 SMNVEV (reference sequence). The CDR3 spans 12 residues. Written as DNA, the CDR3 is TGTGCCAGCGGAACAGCTAATCAGCCCCAGCATTTT. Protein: CASGTANQPQHF.

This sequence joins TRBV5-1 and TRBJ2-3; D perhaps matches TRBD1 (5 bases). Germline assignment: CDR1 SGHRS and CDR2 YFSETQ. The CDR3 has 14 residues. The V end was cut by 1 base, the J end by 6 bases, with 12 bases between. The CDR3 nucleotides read TGCGCCAGCAGCTTGAAGTCCGCAGGGGATACGCAGTATTTT. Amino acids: CASSLKSAGDTQYF.

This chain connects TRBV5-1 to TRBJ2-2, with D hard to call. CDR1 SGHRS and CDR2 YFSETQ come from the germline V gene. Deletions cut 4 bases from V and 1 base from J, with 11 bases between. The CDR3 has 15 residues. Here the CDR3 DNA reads TGCGCCAGCAGCCTCCTGAGGCAGAACACCGGGGAGCTGTTTTTT. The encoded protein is CASSLLRQNTGELFF.

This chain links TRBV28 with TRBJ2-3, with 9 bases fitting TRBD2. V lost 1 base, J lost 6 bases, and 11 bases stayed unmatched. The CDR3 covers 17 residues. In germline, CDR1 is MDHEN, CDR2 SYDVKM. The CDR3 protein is CASSLFPSGRLADTQYF. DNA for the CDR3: TGTGCCAGCAGTTTATTCCCCAGCGGGAGGCTGGCGGATACGCAGTATTTT.

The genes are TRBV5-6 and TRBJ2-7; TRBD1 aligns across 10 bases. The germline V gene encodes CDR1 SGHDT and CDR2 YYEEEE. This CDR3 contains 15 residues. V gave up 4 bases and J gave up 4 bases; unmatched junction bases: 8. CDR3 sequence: CASSPDMGQGYEQYF. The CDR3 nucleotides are TGTGCCAGCAGCCCTGATATGGGACAGGGGTACGAGCAGTACTTC.

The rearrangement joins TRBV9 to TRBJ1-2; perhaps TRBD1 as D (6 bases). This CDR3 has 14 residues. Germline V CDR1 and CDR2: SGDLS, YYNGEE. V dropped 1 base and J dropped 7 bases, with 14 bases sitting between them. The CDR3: CASSVRGVPRGYTF. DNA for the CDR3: TGTGCCAGCAGCGTAAGGGGGGTACCGCGTGGCTACACCTTC.

The DNA for the CDR3 is TGTGCCAGCAGTGAATACGGGACAGGGGGCTACAATGAGCAGTTCTTC. Translated: CASSEYGTGGYNEQFF. The V gene is TRBV25-1, the J gene TRBJ2-1; 11 bases fit TRBD1. The CDR3 is 16 amino acids. Germline CDR1 reads MGHDK; CDR2 reads SYGVNS. V shed 0 bases, J shed 3 bases, and the junction held 1 base outside the gene matches.

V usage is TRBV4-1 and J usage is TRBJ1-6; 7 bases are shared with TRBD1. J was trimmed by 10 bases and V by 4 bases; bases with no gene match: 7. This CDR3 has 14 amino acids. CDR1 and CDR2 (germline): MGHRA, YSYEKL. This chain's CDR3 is CASSLTGVSSPLHF. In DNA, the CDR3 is TGCGCCAGCAGCCTTACAGGGGTTAGCTCACCCCTCCACTTT.

In DNA form, the CDR3 reads TGTGCCAGCAGCAGCGCGGGAGCGGCCAATGAGCAGTTCTTC. This codes for CASSSAGAANEQFF. This sequence joins TRBV5-4 and TRBJ2-1; 7 bases fit TRBD2. The CDR3 spans 14 residues. Germline V CDR1 and CDR2: SGHNT, YYREEE (reference sequence). With 4 bases clipped from V and 6 bases from J, the junction kept 7 bases outside the gene matches.

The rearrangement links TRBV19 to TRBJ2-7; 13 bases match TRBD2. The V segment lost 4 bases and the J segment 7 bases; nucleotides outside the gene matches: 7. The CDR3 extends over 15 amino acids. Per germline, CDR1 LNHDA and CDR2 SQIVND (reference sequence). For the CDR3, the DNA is TGTGCCAGTAGTAGGACTAGCGGGAGTTTAGGAGAGCAGTACTTC. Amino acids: CASSRTSGSLGEQYF.

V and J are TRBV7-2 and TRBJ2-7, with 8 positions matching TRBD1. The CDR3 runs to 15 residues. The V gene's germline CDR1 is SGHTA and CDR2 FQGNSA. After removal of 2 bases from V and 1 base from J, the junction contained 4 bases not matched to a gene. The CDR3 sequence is CASSLIQGASYEQYF. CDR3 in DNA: TGTGCCAGCAGCTTAATTCAGGGGGCTTCCTACGAGCAGTACTTC. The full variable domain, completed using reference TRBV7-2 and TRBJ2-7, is GAGVSQSPSNKVTEKGKDVELRCDPISGHTALYWYRQSLGQGLEFLIYFQGNSAPDKSGLPSDRFSAERTGGSVSTLTIQRTQQEDSAVYLCASSLIQGASYEQYFGPGTRLTVT.

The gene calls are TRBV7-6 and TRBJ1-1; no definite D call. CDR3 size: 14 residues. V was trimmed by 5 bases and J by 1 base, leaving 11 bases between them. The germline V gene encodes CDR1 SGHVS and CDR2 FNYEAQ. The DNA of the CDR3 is TGTGCCAGCAGCCGAGGGCTACAGAACACTGAAGCTTTCTTT. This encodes CASSRGLQNTEAFF.

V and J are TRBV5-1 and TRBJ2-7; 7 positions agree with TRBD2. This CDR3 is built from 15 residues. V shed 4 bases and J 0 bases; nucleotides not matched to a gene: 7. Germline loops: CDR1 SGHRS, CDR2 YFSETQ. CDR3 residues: CASSGGSGGSYEQYF. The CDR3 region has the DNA TGCGCCAGCAGCGGTGGATCGGGGGGCTCCTACGAGCAGTACTTC.

Here the CDR3 DNA reads TGTGCCAGCAGCCGAGGAGAGACCCAGTACTTC. This codes for CASSRGETQYF. The chain joins TRBV11-3 to TRBJ2-5; D gene unclear. This CDR3 is 11 amino acids long. CDR1 SGHNT and CDR2 YENEEA come from the germline V gene. V lost 5 bases, J lost 4 bases, and 5 bases lay in between.

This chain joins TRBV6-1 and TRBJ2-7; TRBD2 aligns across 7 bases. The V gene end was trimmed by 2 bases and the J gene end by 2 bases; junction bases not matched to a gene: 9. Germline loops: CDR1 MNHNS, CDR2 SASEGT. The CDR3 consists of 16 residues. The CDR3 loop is CASSEMPLADTYEQYF. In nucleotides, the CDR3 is TGTGCCAGCAGTGAAATGCCCCTAGCGGATACCTACGAGCAGTACTTC.

CDR3 sequence reads: CASSVGLGGSPSGELFF. In DNA form, the CDR3 reads TGTGCCAGCAGCGTGGGCCTAGGGGGATCTCCCTCCGGGGAGCTGTTTTTT. The chain is built from TRBV9 and TRBJ2-2, with D possibly matching TRBD1 (6 bases). The V end was cut by 2 bases, the J end by 6 bases, with 20 bases between. There are 17 residues in the CDR3. Germline lookup yields CDR1 SGDLS and CDR2 YYNGEE.

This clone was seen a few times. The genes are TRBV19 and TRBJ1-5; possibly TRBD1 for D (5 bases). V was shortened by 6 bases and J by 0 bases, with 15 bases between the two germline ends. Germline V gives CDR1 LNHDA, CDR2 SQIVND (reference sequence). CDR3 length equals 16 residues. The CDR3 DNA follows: TGTGCCAGTAGAATGGGGCGGCTGTATAGCAATCAGCCCCAGCATTTT. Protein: CASRMGRLYSNQPQHF. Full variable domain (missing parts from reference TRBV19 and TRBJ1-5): DGGITQSPKYLFRKEGQNVTLSCEQNLNHDAMYWYRQDPGQGLRLIYYSQIVNDFQKGDIAEGYSVSREKKESFPLTVTSAQKNPTAFYLCASRMGRLYSNQPQHFGDGTRLSIL.

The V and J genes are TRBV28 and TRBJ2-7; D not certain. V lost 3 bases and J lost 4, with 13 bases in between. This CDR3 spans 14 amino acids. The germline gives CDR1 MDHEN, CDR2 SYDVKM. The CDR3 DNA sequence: TGTGCCAGCAGTTTTAGACGGCCTAGGTACGAGCAGTACTTC. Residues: CASSFRRPRYEQYF.

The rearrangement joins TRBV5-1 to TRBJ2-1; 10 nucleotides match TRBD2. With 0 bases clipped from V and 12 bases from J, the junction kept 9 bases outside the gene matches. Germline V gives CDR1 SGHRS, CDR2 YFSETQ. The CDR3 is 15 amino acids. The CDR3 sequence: CASSLVLAGESGQFF. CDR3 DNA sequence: TGCGCCAGCAGCTTGGTGCTAGCGGGGGAATCAGGGCAGTTCTTC.

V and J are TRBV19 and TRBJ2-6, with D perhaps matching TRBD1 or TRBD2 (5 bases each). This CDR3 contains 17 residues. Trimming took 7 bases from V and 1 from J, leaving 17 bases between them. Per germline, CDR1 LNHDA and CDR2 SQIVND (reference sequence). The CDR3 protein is CASKDWTLSSGANVLTF. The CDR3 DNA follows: TGTGCCAGTAAGGACTGGACACTCTCATCTGGGGCCAACGTCCTGACTTTC.

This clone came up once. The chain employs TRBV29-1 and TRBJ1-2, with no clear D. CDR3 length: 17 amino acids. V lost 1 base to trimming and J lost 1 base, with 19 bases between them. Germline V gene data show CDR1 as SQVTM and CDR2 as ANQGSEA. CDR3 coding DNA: TGCAGCGTTGAAGGTACTGAGACGGAGACGAGTAACTATGGCTACACCTTC. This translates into CSVEGTETETSNYGYTF. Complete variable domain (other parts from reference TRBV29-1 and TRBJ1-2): SAVISQKPSRDICQRGTSLTIQCQVDSQVTMMFWYRQQPGQSLTLIATANQGSEATYESGFVIDKFPISRPNLTFSTLTVSNMSPEDSSIYLCSVEGTETETSNYGYTFGSGTRLTVV.

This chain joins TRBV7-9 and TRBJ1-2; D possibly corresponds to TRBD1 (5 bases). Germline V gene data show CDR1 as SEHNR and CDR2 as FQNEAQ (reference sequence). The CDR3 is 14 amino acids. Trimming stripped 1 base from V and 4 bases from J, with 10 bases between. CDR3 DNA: TGTGCCAGCAGCTTAGGCCCAGGGACCTATGGCTACACCTTC. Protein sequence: CASSLGPGTYGYTF. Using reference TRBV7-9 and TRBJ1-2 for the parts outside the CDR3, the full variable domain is DTGVSQNPRHKITKRGQNVTFRCDPISEHNRLYWYRQTLGQGPEFLTYFQNEAQLEKSRLLSDRFSAERPKGSFSTLEIQRTEQGDSAMYLCASSLGPGTYGYTFGSGTRLTVV.

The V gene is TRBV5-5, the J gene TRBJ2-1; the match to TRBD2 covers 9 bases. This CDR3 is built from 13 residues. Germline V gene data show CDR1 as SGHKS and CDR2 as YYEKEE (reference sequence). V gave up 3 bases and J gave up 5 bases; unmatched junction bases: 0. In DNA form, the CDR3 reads TGTGCCAGCAGCTGGACTAGCGACAATGAGCAGTTCTTC. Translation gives CASSWTSDNEQFF.